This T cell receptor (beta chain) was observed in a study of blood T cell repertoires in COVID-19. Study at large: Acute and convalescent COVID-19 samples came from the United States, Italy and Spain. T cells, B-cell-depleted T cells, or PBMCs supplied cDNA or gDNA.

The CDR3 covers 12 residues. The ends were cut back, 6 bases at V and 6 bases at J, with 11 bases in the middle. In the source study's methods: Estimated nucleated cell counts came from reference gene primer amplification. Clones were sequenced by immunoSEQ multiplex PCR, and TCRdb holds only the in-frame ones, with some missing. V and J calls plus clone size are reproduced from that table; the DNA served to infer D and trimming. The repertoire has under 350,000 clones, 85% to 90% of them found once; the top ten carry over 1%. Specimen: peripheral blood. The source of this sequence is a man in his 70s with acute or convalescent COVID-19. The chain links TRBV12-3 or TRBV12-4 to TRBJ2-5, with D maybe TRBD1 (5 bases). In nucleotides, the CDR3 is TGTGCCAGCAGCAGACAGAGACAGACCCAGTACTTC. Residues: CASSRQRQTQYF.